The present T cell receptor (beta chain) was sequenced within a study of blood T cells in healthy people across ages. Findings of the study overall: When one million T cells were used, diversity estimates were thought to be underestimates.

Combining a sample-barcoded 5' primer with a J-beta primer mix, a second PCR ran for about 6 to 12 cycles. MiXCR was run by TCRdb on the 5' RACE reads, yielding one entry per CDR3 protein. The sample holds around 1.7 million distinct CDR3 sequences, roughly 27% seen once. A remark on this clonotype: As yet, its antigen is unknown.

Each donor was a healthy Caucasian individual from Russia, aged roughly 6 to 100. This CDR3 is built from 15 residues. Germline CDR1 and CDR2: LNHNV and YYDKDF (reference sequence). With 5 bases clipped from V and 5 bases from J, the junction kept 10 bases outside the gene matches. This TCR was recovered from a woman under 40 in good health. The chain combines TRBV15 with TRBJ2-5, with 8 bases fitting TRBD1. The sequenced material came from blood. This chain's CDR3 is CATSEDQGAGETQYF. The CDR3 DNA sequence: TGTGCCACCAGCGAGGATCAGGGGGCAGGGGAGACCCAGTACTTC.